This entry is about one TCR beta chain. This sample is drawn from a study of blood T cell repertoires in COVID-19. Study context: Sample material is recorded as cDNA or gDNA derived from T cells, B-cell-depleted T cells, or PBMCs.

From germline, CDR1 is SNHLY and CDR2 FYNNEI. V was cut by 8 bases and J by 0 bases, with 12 bases left in between. The CDR3 covers 14 residues. Here immunoSEQ multiplex PCR was the method, and the copy in TCRdb shows in-frame clones only, minus some. Here the sample spans approximately 210,000 clones, roughly 80% being singletons. J is TRBJ2-3 and V is TRBV2, with D hard to call. This clonotype originated in a man aged 30 to 39 with active or convalescent COVID-19. The material sequenced was peripheral blood. The CDR3 reads CASGEGMSTDTQYF. The CDR3 DNA reads as TGTGCCAGCGGAGAAGGTATGAGCACAGATACGCAGTATTTT.